The 30 T cell receptor beta chains below were found in one sample sequenced in a study of early stage breast cancer tumors. Assay used: immunoSEQ multiplex PCR; TCRdb lists only in-frame clones, some missing. This sample carries 25,000 to 35,000 clones, 72% of them seen once, and the ten largest clones take around a third. Sequences were obtained from blood. These receptors all stem from a person between 50 and 60 years old with breast cancer.

The chain recombines TRBV2 with TRBJ2-3; TRBD2 matches 11 bases. The CDR3 has 16 residues. The germline gives CDR1 SNHLY, CDR2 FYNNEI. V trimming: 4 bases; J trimming: 8 bases; junction bases outside the gene matches: 11. Written as DNA, the CDR3 is TGTGCCAGCAGTGCCACTAGCGGGAGTGGGATCGTTACGCAGTATTTT. This gives the protein CASSATSGSGIVTQYF.

This sequence joins TRBV10-3 and TRBJ2-5; the D gene is possibly TRBD1 (6 bases). The germline V gene has CDR1 ENHRY and CDR2 SYGVKD. The length of the CDR3 is 15 residues. V dropped 2 bases and J dropped 7 bases, with 17 bases sitting between them. CDR3 region: CAISELGGTAGTQYF. The CDR3 region has the DNA TGTGCCATCAGTGAGCTAGGGGGAACCGCAGGGACCCAGTACTTC.

The gene calls are TRBV30 and TRBJ1-1; the D is unclear. Germline V gene lookup returns CDR1 GTSNPN and CDR2 SVGIG (reference sequence). With 3 bases removed from V and 1 base from J, the gap between germline ends came to 9 bases. The CDR3 totals 13 residues. CDR3 region: CAWRLNRNTEAFF. Here the CDR3 DNA reads TGTGCCTGGAGGCTTAACAGGAACACTGAAGCTTTCTTT.

CDR3 nucleotide sequence: TGTGCCAGCAGCTCCCGGACTAGCAAGTATGAGCAGTTCTTC. Translating gives CASSSRTSKYEQFF. V usage is TRBV7-9 and J usage is TRBJ2-1; 8 nucleotides match TRBD2. CDR3 size: 14 residues. V gave up 4 bases and J gave up 8 bases; unmatched junction bases: 7. The germline V gene encodes CDR1 SEHNR and CDR2 FQNEAQ (reference sequence).

V and J are TRBV7-3 and TRBJ2-7; tentatively, D is TRBD1 or TRBD2 (5 bases each). V was clipped by 4 bases and J by 4 bases, with 11 bases between them. Germline CDR1 and CDR2: SGHTA and FQGTGA. This CDR3 is built from 13 residues. Here the CDR3 reads CASSWGITYEQYF. CDR3 nucleotide sequence: TGTGCCAGCAGCTGGGGGATCACTTACGAGCAGTACTTC.

The chain combines TRBV11-2 with TRBJ1-1, with TRBD1 matching over 9 bases. This CDR3 is 15 amino acids long. Looked up from germline, CDR1 is SGHAT and CDR2 is FQNNGV. V dropped 3 bases and J dropped 1; count of bases not matched to a gene: 3. CDR3 in amino acids: CASSLGTGRNTEAFF. The CDR3 nucleotides read TGTGCCAGCAGCTTGGGGACAGGGCGGAACACTGAAGCTTTCTTT.

The J gene is TRBJ2-1, the V gene TRBV29-1, with 7 bases lining up with TRBD1. J was trimmed by 3 bases and V by 7 bases; bases with no gene match: 9. Germline loops: CDR1 SQVTM, CDR2 ANQGSEA. This CDR3 comprises 14 residues. CDR3 region: CSGGQRPLYNEQFF. The CDR3 region has the DNA TGCAGCGGGGGACAGCGCCCACTCTACAATGAGCAGTTCTTC.

The rearrangement links TRBV7-9 to TRBJ2-3; TRBD2 agrees at 16 bases. Germline lookup yields CDR1 SEHNR and CDR2 FQNEAQ (reference sequence). The CDR3 loop spans 16 amino acids. V shed 4 bases and J 5 bases; nucleotides not matched to a gene: 3. CDR3 amino acids: CASSSGLAGGGDTQYF. In DNA form, the CDR3 reads TGTGCCAGCAGCTCGGGACTAGCGGGAGGGGGAGATACGCAGTATTTT.

The chain is built from TRBV19 and TRBJ2-5; TRBD1 agrees at 9 bases. CDR1 and CDR2 from the germline V gene are LNHDA and SQIVND (reference sequence). This CDR3 spans 15 amino acids. V trimming: 7 bases; J trimming: 5 bases; junction bases outside the gene matches: 11. CDR3 DNA: TGTGCCAGTATCCAAAGCCGGGACAGGGATGAGACCCAGTACTTC. This translates into CASIQSRDRDETQYF.

Comment on this clone: The same CDR3 also results from other DNA sequences found in this sample. This chain connects TRBV27 to TRBJ1-2; the match to TRBD1 covers 7 bases. Germline V gene lookup returns CDR1 MNHEY and CDR2 SMNVEV (reference sequence). J gave up 2 bases and V 0 bases, and 0 bases lay outside the gene matches. The CDR3 totals 14 residues. The CDR3 protein is CASSLSQGNYGYTF. CDR3 sequence (DNA): TGTGCCAGCAGTTTATCACAGGGGAACTATGGCTACACCTTC.

With regard to this clone: The same CDR3 arises from other DNA sequences in this sample as well. The V and J genes are TRBV6-5 and TRBJ1-1, with D possibly being TRBD1 (5 bases). Germline V gene data show CDR1 as MNHEY and CDR2 as SVGAGI. This CDR3 is 14 amino acids long. Trimming took off 0 bases at V and 3 bases at J, with 8 bases between the two ends. In DNA, the CDR3 is TGTGCCAGCAGTTACTCGAGAGGGGACACTGAAGCTTTCTTT. It specifies CASSYSRGDTEAFF.

This clone was picked up a small number of times. This sequence joins TRBV27 and TRBJ1-5; perhaps TRBD1 as D (6 bases). Looked up from germline, CDR1 is MNHEY and CDR2 is SMNVEV (reference sequence). V dropped 4 bases and J dropped 5 bases, with 18 bases sitting between them. This CDR3 spans 16 amino acids. This CDR3 is CASSSSGAREYQPQHF. CDR3 coding DNA: TGTGCCAGCAGTTCCTCAGGGGCCCGGGAGTATCAGCCCCAGCATTTT.

The V call is TRBV5-1, the J call TRBJ2-1; 10 positions match TRBD2. After removal of 1 base from V and 2 bases from J, the junction contained 0 bases not matched to a gene. The CDR3 has 15 amino acids. Germline V gives CDR1 SGHRS, CDR2 YFSETQ. In nucleotides, the CDR3 is TGCGCCAGCAGCTTGAGCGGGGGGGCCTACAATGAGCAGTTCTTC. This codes for CASSLSGGAYNEQFF.

The V and J genes are TRBV30 and TRBJ2-5; D unresolved. The CDR3 extends over 14 amino acids. V was shortened by 4 bases and J by 5 bases, with 17 bases between the two germline ends. Germline CDR1 GTSNPN, CDR2 SVGIG (reference sequence). The CDR3 spells CAWTPPGLWETQYF. The CDR3 DNA reads as TGTGCCTGGACCCCACCCGGCCTTTGGGAGACCCAGTACTTC.

The rearrangement links TRBV30 to TRBJ2-7; D gene ambiguous. V was cut by 3 bases and J by 6 bases, with 12 bases left in between. The germline CDR1 and CDR2 sequences are GTSNPN and SVGIG (reference sequence). The CDR3 has 12 residues. The CDR3 spells CAWSALSGEQYF. DNA for the CDR3: TGTGCCTGGAGCGCCCTCTCTGGCGAGCAGTACTTC.

The V gene is TRBV12-5, the J gene TRBJ1-2; D is possibly TRBD1 (6 bases). The germline V gene encodes CDR1 LGHNT and CDR2 FRNRAP. Trimming cost V 0 bases and J 6 bases, with 17 bases left between them. The CDR3 consists of 16 residues. In nucleotides, the CDR3 is TGTGCTAGTGGTTTGGTACCGGGATCAGGGGTAGATGGCTACACCTTC. It codes for CASGLVPGSGVDGYTF.

This chain connects TRBV11-2 to TRBJ1-1; TRBD1 might be the D (6 bases). Trimming left V 1 base short and J 5 bases short, with 17 bases between. In germline, CDR1 is SGHAT, CDR2 FQNNGV. The CDR3 length is 16 residues. CDR3 in amino acids: CASSLVRGGARTEAFF. The CDR3 bases are TGTGCCAGCAGCTTAGTTAGGGGGGGCGCGAGGACTGAAGCTTTCTTT.

This clone was seen a few times. The V call is TRBV27, the J call TRBJ2-2; D is unresolved. The germline V gene has CDR1 MNHEY and CDR2 SMNVEV (reference sequence). Trimming pared 3 bases from V and 7 bases from J, leaving 3 bases between. The CDR3 contains 11 residues. The CDR3 region is CASSFGGELFF. The CDR3 coding sequence is TGTGCCAGCAGTTTCGGCGGGGAGCTGTTTTTT.

In this sample, this clone turned up a few times. The rearrangement links TRBV5-6 to TRBJ1-2, with 7 positions matching TRBD1. V lost 0 bases, J lost 8 bases, and 4 bases stayed unmatched. CDR1 and CDR2 from the germline V gene are SGHDT and YYEEEE. The CDR3 spans 13 residues. The CDR3 coding sequence is TGTGCCAGCAGCTTGGGGGGACAGTCGGGCTACACCTTC. Amino acids: CASSLGGQSGYTF.

The rearrangement joins TRBV6-5 to TRBJ2-7, with 9 bases lining up with TRBD2. In germline, CDR1 is MNHEY, CDR2 SVGAGI. The CDR3 runs 15 residues. J was trimmed by 4 bases and V by 2 bases; bases with no gene match: 6. CDR3 nucleotides: TGTGCCAGCAGTTACAGTACTAGCGGGCAGTACGAGCAGTACTTC. This translates into CASSYSTSGQYEQYF.

The chain couples TRBV6-1 to TRBJ1-5; D gene uncertain. This CDR3 contains 10 residues. Germline assignment: CDR1 MNHNS and CDR2 SASEGT. Trimming took off 3 bases at V and 9 bases at J, with 3 bases between the two ends. The CDR3 region is CASSDWPQHF. The DNA for the CDR3 is TGTGCCAGCAGTGATTGGCCCCAGCATTTT.

V and J are TRBV6-5 and TRBJ2-7; TRBD2 aligns across 12 bases. The CDR3 has 16 residues. The junction had 10 bases not matched to a gene; V was cut back by 4 bases and J by 6 bases. CDR1 is MNHEY, CDR2 SVGAGI, per germline. DNA for the CDR3: TGTGCCAGCAGTTCGACGCGACTAGCGGGAGCCTCCGAGCAGTACTTC. Its translation: CASSSTRLAGASEQYF.

The chain recombines TRBV6-1 with TRBJ1-1, with D hard to call. The CDR3 covers 13 residues. Germline V gene lookup returns CDR1 MNHNS and CDR2 SASEGT. With 8 bases removed from V and 1 base from J, the gap between germline ends came to 11 bases. The CDR3 sequence: CASGLRGNTEAFF. The DNA for the CDR3 is TGTGCCAGCGGACTTAGAGGGAACACTGAAGCTTTCTTT.

As DNA, the CDR3 is TGTGCCAGCAGTTACTCCGATTGGCGAGGGGAGCTGTTTTTT. It is translated as CASSYSDWRGELFF. This chain uses TRBV6-5 with TRBJ2-2; D is ambiguous. V gave up 0 bases and J gave up 8 bases, with 10 bases separating them. The germline gives CDR1 MNHEY, CDR2 SVGAGI. The CDR3 has 14 amino acids.

This clone has a handful of counts. V is TRBV5-8 and J is TRBJ1-2; D ambiguous. Looked up from germline, CDR1 is SGHTS and CDR2 is YDEGEE. V was cut by 0 bases and J by 3 bases, with 9 bases left in between. The CDR3 length is 14 residues. The CDR3 here is CASSLEAEYYGYTF. CDR3 nucleotides: TGTGCCAGCAGCTTGGAGGCGGAATACTATGGCTACACCTTC.

This clone qualifies as hyperexpanded. Germline and junction disagree at one end, which may indicate a read error. The chain uses TRBV2 and TRBJ2-7; D not certain. Germline-derived CDR1 and CDR2 are SNHLY and FYNNEI. The CDR3 extends over 13 amino acids. Here the CDR3 reads CASTERAFYEQYF. CDR3 DNA: TGTGCCAGCACTGAAAGGGCCTTCTACGAGCAGTACTTC.

The chain joins TRBV7-9 to TRBJ2-7; 10 positions agree with TRBD1. Germline V CDR1 and CDR2: SEHNR, FQNEAQ (reference sequence). The CDR3 runs 16 residues. The V segment lost 8 bases and the J segment 2 bases; nucleotides outside the gene matches: 12. CDR3: CASSAEGTGVTYEQYF. DNA for the CDR3: TGTGCCAGCTCCGCGGAGGGGACAGGGGTCACCTACGAGCAGTACTTC. Using reference TRBV7-9 and TRBJ2-7 for the parts outside the CDR3, the full variable domain is DTGVSQNPRHKITKRGQNVTFRCDPISEHNRLYWYRQTLGQGPEFLTYFQNEAQLEKSRLLSDRFSAERPKGSFSTLEIQRTEQGDSAMYLCASSAEGTGVTYEQYFGPGTRLTVT.

The sample holds a few counts of this clone. The chain combines TRBV18 with TRBJ2-2; 12 nucleotides line up with TRBD2. The germline V gene encodes CDR1 KGHSH and CDR2 LQKENI. The CDR3 contains 16 residues. After removal of 6 bases from V and 2 bases from J, the junction contained 4 bases not matched to a gene. CDR3 residues: CASSPGLAGNTGELFF. DNA of the CDR3: TGTGCCAGCTCGCCGGGACTAGCGGGTAACACCGGGGAGCTGTTTTTT.

This chain links TRBV5-4 with TRBJ2-7; 10 bases are shared with TRBD2. CDR3 length equals 15 residues. Looked up from germline, CDR1 is SGHNT and CDR2 is YYREEE (reference sequence). V gave up 4 bases and J gave up 0 bases; unmatched junction bases: 4. This CDR3 reads CASSQAGGPSYEQYF. CDR3 bases: TGTGCCAGCAGCCAAGCGGGAGGGCCCTCCTACGAGCAGTACTTC.

V gene TRBV5-4 combines with J gene TRBJ2-7; 7 nucleotides line up with TRBD1. The CDR3 length is 14 residues. Germline V lookup: CDR1 SGHNT, CDR2 YYREEE (reference sequence). Trimming took 3 bases from V and 3 from J; bases not matched to a gene: 6. Here the CDR3 reads CASSSRDSVYEQYF. The DNA for the CDR3 is TGTGCCAGCAGCTCAAGGGACAGCGTCTACGAGCAGTACTTC.